Below are 4 T cell receptor beta chains sequenced from a single sample in a study of blood T cell repertoires in COVID-19. Using immunoSEQ multiplex PCR, the repertoire was profiled, and TCRdb retains in-frame clones only, with some absent. The sample shows roughly 150,000 clones, more than 80% of them seen only once. The sample comprised peripheral blood. The receptors come from a woman aged 40 to 49 with acute or convalescent COVID-19.

This clone has a single count. The chain employs TRBV5-1 and TRBJ2-3, with TRBD2 matching 8 bases. This CDR3 is 15 amino acids long. CDR1 is SGHRS, CDR2 YFSETQ, per germline. Losses at the gene ends were 4 bases for V and 1 base for J; bases not matched to a gene: 5. This chain's CDR3 is CASSPGGIRTDTQYF. The CDR3 nucleotides are TGCGCCAGCAGCCCGGGAGGGATTCGCACAGATACGCAGTATTTT. The full variable domain, completed using reference TRBV5-1 and TRBJ2-3, is KAGVTQTPRYLIKTRGQQVTLSCSPISGHRSVSWYQQTPGQGLQFLFEYFSETQRNKGNFPGRFSGRQFSNSRSEMNVSTLELGDSALYLCASSPGGIRTDTQYFGPGTRLTVL.

The chain has TRBV5-1 and TRBJ1-3, with TRBD1 matching 8 bases. The germline V gene encodes CDR1 SGHRS and CDR2 YFSETQ. With 0 bases clipped from V and 8 bases from J, the junction kept 7 bases outside the gene matches. The CDR3 is 15 amino acids. CDR3 nucleotide sequence: TGCGCCAGCAGCTTGGCACTTCAGGGGGCGGACACCATATATTTT. It is translated as CASSLALQGADTIYF.

The gene calls are TRBV15 and TRBJ2-1; 7 nucleotides line up with TRBD2. Germline loops: CDR1 LNHNV, CDR2 YYDKDF (reference sequence). V lost 0 bases, J lost 0 bases, and 5 bases stayed unmatched. CDR3 length: 17 amino acids. The CDR3 bases are TGTGCCACCAGCAGAGATCACGGGGGGTACTCCTACAATGAGCAGTTCTTC. As protein: CATSRDHGGYSYNEQFF.

This rearrangement joins TRBV19 to TRBJ1-3; 7 bases are shared with TRBD1. V trimming: 4 bases; J trimming: 0 bases; junction bases outside the gene matches: 6. The germline CDR1 and CDR2 sequences are LNHDA and SQIVND (reference sequence). The CDR3 length is 16 residues. The CDR3 sequence is CASSRDRASSGNTIYF. CDR3 bases: TGTGCCAGTAGTAGGGACAGAGCGAGCTCTGGAAACACCATATATTTT. Full variable domain (rest looked up from reference TRBV19 and TRBJ1-3): DGGITQSPKYLFRKEGQNVTLSCEQNLNHDAMYWYRQDPGQGLRLIYYSQIVNDFQKGDIAEGYSVSREKKESFPLTVTSAQKNPTAFYLCASSRDRASSGNTIYFGEGSWLTVV.